Included here is one TCR beta chain sequence, with context. The data originate from a study of blood T cell repertoires in COVID-19. Per germline, CDR1 SGDLS and CDR2 YYNGEE. The CDR3 is 16 residues long. V lost 2 bases to trimming and J lost 10 bases, with 22 bases between them. In the authors' workflow: Reference gene primer amplification in the assay estimated nucleated cell counts. Sequenced by immunoSEQ multiplex PCR; TCRdb stores in-frame clones only, minus some. V and J calls and clone size are given by that table; D and trimming were obtained from the DNA. The table lists 150,000 or so clones, approximately 87% of them singletons.

Sequenced: peripheral blood. J is TRBJ2-1 and V is TRBV9; D perhaps matches TRBD2 (7 bases). The TCR originated in a woman in her seventies with COVID-19, enrolled during active disease. CDR3 nucleotide sequence: TGTGCCAGCAGCGTCGGGGGGCGGGACGGAGGTGGGGAGCAGTTCTTC. Translating gives CASSVGGRDGGGEQFF. The full variable domain, completed using reference TRBV9 and TRBJ2-1, is DSGVTQTPKHLITATGQRVTLRCSPRSGDLSVYWYQQSLDQGLQFLIQYYNGEERAKGNILERFSAQQFPDLHSELNLSSLELGDSALYFCASSVGGRDGGGEQFFGPGTRLTVL.